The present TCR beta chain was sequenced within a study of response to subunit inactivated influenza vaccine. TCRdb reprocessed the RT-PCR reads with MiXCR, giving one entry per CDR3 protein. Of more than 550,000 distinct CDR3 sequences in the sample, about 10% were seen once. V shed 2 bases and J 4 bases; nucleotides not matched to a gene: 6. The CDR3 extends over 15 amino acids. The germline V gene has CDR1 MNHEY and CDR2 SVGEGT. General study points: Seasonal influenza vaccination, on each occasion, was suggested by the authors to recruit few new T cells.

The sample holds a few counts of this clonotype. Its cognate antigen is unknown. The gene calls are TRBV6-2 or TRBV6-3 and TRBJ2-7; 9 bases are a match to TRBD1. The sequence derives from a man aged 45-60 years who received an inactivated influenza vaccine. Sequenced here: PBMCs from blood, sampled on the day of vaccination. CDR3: CASSYPRTGDYEQYF. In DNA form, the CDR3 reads TGTGCCAGCAGTTACCCCAGGACAGGGGATTACGAGCAGTACTTC.